The present T cell receptor beta chain was sequenced within a study of a mutant IDH1 vaccine in newly diagnosed glioma. Measured with immunoSEQ multiplex PCR; TCRdb has only the in-frame clones, and not every one. The sample includes 50,000 to 60,000 clones, 78% of them seen just once. From germline, CDR1 is SGHTS and CDR2 YDEGEE. The CDR3 totals 18 residues. Trimming left V 4 bases short and J 3 bases short, with 22 bases between. This sample's time point: week 5, during vaccination. Vaccinated patients received 300 ug of mutant IDH1 20-mer peptide per dose, with topical imiquimod. In the case of this clone: Its specificity is unknown.

This sequence joins TRBV5-8 and TRBJ2-2; either TRBD1 or TRBD2 may supply D (5 bases each). The source is a man in his forties or fifties with glioma. Sequenced here: PBMCs, sampled from a glioma patient whose treatment included an IDH1 peptide vaccine. This CDR3 is CASSPRKGAGSYTGELFF. Here the CDR3 DNA reads TGTGCCAGCAGCCCCCGTAAGGGAGCAGGGTCATACACCGGGGAGCTGTTTTTT.